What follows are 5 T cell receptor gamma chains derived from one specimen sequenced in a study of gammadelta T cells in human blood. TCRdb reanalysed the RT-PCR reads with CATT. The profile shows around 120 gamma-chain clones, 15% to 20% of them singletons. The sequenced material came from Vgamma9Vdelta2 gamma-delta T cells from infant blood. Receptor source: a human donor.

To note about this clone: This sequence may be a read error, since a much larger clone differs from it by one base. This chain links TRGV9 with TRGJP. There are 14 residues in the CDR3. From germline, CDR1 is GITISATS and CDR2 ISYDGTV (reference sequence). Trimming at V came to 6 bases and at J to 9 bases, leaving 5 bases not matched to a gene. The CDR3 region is CALWLSLGKKIKVF. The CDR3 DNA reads TGTGCCTTGTGGTTGTCGTTGGGCAAAAAAATCAAGGTATTT.

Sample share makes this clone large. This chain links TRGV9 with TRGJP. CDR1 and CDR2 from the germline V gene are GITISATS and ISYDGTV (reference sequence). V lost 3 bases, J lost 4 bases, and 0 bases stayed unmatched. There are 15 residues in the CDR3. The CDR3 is CALWEQELGKKIKVF. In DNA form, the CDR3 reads TGTGCCTTGTGGGAGCAAGAGTTGGGCAAAAAAATCAAGGTATTT.

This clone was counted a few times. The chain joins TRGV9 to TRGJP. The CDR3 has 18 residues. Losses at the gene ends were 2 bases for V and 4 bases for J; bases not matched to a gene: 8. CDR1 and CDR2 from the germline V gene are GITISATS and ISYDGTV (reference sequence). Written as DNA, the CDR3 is TGTGCCTTGTGGGAGGACCCCGATCAAGAGTTGGGCAAAAAAATCAAGGTATTT. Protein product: CALWEDPDQELGKKIKVF.

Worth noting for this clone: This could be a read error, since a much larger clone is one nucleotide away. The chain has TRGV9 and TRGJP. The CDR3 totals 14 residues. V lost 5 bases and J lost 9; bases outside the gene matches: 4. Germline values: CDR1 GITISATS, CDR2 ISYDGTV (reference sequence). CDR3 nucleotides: TGTGCCTTGTGGGTGTTGTTGGGCAAAAAAATCAAGGTATTT. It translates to CALWVLLGKKIKVF.

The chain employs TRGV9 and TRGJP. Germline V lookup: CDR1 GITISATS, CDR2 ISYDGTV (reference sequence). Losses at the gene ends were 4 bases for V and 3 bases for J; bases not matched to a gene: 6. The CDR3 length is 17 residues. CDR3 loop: CALWDDPQELGKKIKVF. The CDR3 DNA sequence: TGTGCCTTGTGGGACGACCCGCAAGAGTTGGGCAAAAAAATCAAGGTATTT.